This T cell receptor beta chain derives from a study of STAT5B mutations in CD4+ large granular lymphocyte leukemia (dated by TCRdb to the early 2020s). Notes on the research overall: When cryopreserved patient cells were available, CD8+ cells were depleted as a first step, and selection with anti-CD4 microbeads followed. TCRbeta repertoires of CD4+ T-cell large granular lymphocyte leukemia patients were compared with those of healthy blood donors. Flow cytometry on FACSCanto II or FACSVerse showed that the purified fractions were more than 95% pure among lymphocytes. Study-level results and caveats: TRBV06-family usage was enriched among the top patient clones (8/27) compared with healthy controls (2/35). Heterogeneous cell sources were used for patients, and only 6 or 7 CD4-sorted patient samples were included in the clonality comparison with healthy controls. CD4-sorted patient repertoires appeared more clonal than healthy CD4+ repertoires, and this difference persisted after removing the putative leukemic clones. Main leukemic clonotypes were private to each patient, although 25% to 30% of the main leukemic clonotypes were found at low frequency in the non-leukemic repertoires of other patients. Data were not HLA-matched; higher clonality in CD4+ versus CD8+ T-LGLL could reflect the relatively small sample size.

To note about this clone: Its cognate antigen has yet to be identified. No base-level quality is on record; no much larger clone is a single base apart.

Patients with CD4+ T-LGLL were recruited at hematology units in Padova (Italy), Helsinki (Finland) and Shinshu (Japan). Patient samples were bead-purified CD4+, CD4+CD8+, CD57+ or CD56+ fractions, or unselected PBMC, depending on sample availability. Somatic STAT5B mutation profiles obtained by deep amplicon sequencing of the same DNA used for patient TCRbeta data were integrated with the patient TCRbeta data. All TCR-sequenced material derived from peripheral blood: patient blood samples and healthy donor buffy coats. Peripheral blood mononuclear cells were isolated by Ficoll-Hypaque gradient centrifugation. Genomic DNA was extracted using the Gentra Puregene Cell and Tissue kit, and a Qubit 2.0 fluorometer was used to quantify it. TCRbeta rearrangements were sequenced from genomic DNA using the immunoSEQ assay at survey resolution. The source study handled its data this way. Clonotypes making up more than 5% of the repertoire were considered putative leukemic clones, giving more than 55 such clones in 25 to 35 patients. A lowest detectable productive clonotype frequency of 2.59 x 10-5 was observed in the TCR sequencing data. Only productive TCRbeta rearrangements, defined as complete and in-frame sequences, were included in the analyses. The clonality of each sample was calculated as Simpson clonality in the immunoSEQ Analyzer version 3.0. Based on frequency, clones were grouped as very rare, small, medium, large (1-20%) or hyperexpanded (>20%). Generation probabilities were estimated with OLGA 1.2.3, V-gene circos plots were generated with VDJtools, specificities were searched for in VDJdb, and CDR3 motifs were identified with GLIPH. This is the immuneACCESS table as TCRdb keeps it, with only in-frame sequences that have V and J called. A part of the clones is gone; compared with another copy, unresolved V genes explain less than half, and the rest is unexplained. The DNA was the basis for D and trimming; V, J and clone size are from that table. The sample records about 5,900 clones, under 85% of which are singletons. The ten top clones hold approximately 61% of the sample.

The CDR3, from cysteine to phenylalanine, totals 15 residues. Here the CDR3 DNA is all that survives: 45 bases in frame from base 1. Based on the germline V gene, the CDR1 and CDR2 sequences are SGDLS and YYNGEE. Deletion took 4 bases off V and 2 bases off J, with a span of 15 bases between the germline ends. The clonotype was recovered from a man at least 80 years old with CD4+ T-cell large granular lymphocyte leukemia. Here the chain combines TRBV9 and TRBJ1-2, and perhaps TRBD1 as D gene, on 5 matching bases. Sequencing was carried out using PBMCs. The nucleotide sequence reads as follows: TGTGCCAGCAGCTGGGACCCGACCCGAAACTATGGCTACACCTTC. It is translated as CASSWDPTRNYGYTF.